This T cell receptor (beta chain) originates from a study of cytomegalovirus exposure and HLA in healthy donors. About the research overall: Inside one of the first data releases sat some 93 million unique TCRs taken from HLA-typed donors. Study-wide points: Upon later analysis, TCR association rates were observed to vary by HLA locus, being highest for DRB1 and lowest for HLA-C.

In the case of this clone: Antigen: not known.

Recording of this donor's CMV serostatus was not done. Primers: 60 Vbeta forward and 13 Jbeta reverse. Generated by immunoSEQ multiplex PCR, the TCRdb table keeps only in-frame clones and is missing some. The sample holds some 130,000 clones; 60% to 75% are singletons and the top ten take 1.5% to 2%. The source is a human donor in good health. The source material was PBMCs.

The CDR3 DNA follows: TGTGCCAGCAGCCAAATGCTAAGCTCCTACGAGCAGTACTTC. As protein: CASSQMLSSYEQYF. This chain connects TRBV14 to TRBJ2-7; no firm D call. Germline V lookup: CDR1 SGHDN, CDR2 FVKESK. The CDR3 runs 14 residues. The ends were cut back, 2 bases at V and 0 bases at J, with 8 bases in the middle.